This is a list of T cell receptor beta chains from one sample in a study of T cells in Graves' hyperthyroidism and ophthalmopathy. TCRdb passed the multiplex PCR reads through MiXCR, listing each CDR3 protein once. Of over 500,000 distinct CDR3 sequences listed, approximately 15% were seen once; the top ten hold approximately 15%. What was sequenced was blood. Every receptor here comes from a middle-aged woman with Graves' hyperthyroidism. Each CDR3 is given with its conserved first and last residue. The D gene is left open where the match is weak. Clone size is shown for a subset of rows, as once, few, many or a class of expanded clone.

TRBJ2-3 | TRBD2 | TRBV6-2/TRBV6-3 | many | TGTGCCAGCAGTACCCTCAAGCGGGAGTTCTATACGCAGTATTTT | CASSTLKREFYTQYF
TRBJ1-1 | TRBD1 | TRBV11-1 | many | TGTGCCAGCAGCTTTAACAGGGGCGCTGAAGCTTTCTTT | CASSFNRGAEAFF
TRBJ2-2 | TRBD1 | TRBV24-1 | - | TGTGCCACCAGTGTGACTTCGGGACAGGGGGCGCGGAGAACCACCGGGGAGCTGTTTTTT | CATSVTSGQGARRTTGELFF
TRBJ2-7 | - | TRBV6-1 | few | TGTGCCAGCAGTGACAGGGGCGCTATCCACGAGCAGTACTTC | CASSDRGAIHEQYF
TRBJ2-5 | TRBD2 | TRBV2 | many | TGTGCCAGCAGTAGACTAGCGGGAAGCCAAGAGACCCAGTACTTC | CASSRLAGSQETQYF
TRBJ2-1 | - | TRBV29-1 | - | TGCAGCGTTGAAATTCTCGAACAATATGGCAATGAGCAGTTCTTC | CSVEILEQYGNEQFF
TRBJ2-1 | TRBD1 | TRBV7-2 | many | TGTGCCAGCAGCTTAGTATCACAGGGGTCCTACAATGAGCAGTTCTTC | CASSLVSQGSYNEQFF
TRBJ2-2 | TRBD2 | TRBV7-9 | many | TGTGCCAGCAGCCAGGGGGCCAGCGGGAGGGCCCGCACCGGGGAGCTGTTTTTT | CASSQGASGRARTGELFF
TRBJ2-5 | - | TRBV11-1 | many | TGTGCCAGCAGCTTAGAAGGTACCGGGAAGTACTTC | CASSLEGTGKYF
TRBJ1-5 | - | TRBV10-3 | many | TGTGCCATCAGTGTAGAGGGAAATCAGCCCCAGCATTTT | CAISVEGNQPQHF
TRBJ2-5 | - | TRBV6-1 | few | TGTGCCACCCTTTTTGGGGAGCCATACTTC | CATLFGEPYF
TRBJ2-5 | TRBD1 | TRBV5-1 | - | TGCGCCAGCAGCTTGGGTGGACAGGGTGGAGAGACCCAGTACTTC | CASSLGGQGGETQYF
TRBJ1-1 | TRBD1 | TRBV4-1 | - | TGCGCCAGCAGCCAAGATACAGGGGACGGAGCTTTCTTT | CASSQDTGDGAFF
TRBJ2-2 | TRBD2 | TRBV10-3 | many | TGTGCCATCAGTGAGGTAGCGGGGGGCACCGGGGAGCTGTTTTTT | CAISEVAGGTGELFF
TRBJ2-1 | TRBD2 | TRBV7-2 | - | TGTGCCAGCAGCCAAGCGGGGAGGGGCCCCTACAATGAGCAGTTCTTC | CASSQAGRGPYNEQFF
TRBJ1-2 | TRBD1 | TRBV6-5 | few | TGTGCCAGCAGCCCGGGGCAGGGGGCGTGGGATGGCTACACCTTC | CASSPGQGAWDGYTF
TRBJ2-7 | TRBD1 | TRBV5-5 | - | TGTGCCAGCACCAAAACAGGGGCCTACGAGCAGTACTTC | CASTKTGAYEQYF
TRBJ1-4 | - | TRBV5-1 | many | TGCGCCAGCAGCTTTTGGGGGTTTAATGAAAAACTGTTTTTT | CASSFWGFNEKLFF